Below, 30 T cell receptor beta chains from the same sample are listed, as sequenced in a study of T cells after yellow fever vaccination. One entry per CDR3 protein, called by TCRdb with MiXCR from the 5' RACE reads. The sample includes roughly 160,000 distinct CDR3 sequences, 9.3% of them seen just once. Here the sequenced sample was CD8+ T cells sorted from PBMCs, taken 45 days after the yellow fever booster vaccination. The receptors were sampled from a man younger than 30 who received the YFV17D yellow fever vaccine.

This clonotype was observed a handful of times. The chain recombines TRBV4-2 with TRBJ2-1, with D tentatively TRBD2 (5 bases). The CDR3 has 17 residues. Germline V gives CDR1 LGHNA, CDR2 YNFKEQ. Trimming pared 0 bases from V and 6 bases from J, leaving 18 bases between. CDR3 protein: CASSQDETGSRFNEQFF. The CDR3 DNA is TGTGCCAGCAGCCAAGATGAGACGGGGAGCAGGTTCAATGAGCAGTTCTTC.

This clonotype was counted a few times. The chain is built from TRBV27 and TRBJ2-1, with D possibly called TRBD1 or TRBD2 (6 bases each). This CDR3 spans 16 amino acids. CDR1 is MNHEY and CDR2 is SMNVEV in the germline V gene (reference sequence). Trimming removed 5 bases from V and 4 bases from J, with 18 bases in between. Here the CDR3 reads CASSLTWGAQYNEQFF. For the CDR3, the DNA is TGTGCCAGCAGTCTCACCTGGGGGGCGCAATACAATGAGCAGTTCTTC.

DNA of the CDR3: TGTGCCAGCCTGCGAGGTGGGGAGCTGTTTTTT. This sequence encodes CASLRGGELFF. This chain joins TRBV5-4 and TRBJ2-2; D remains ambiguous. Germline V lookup: CDR1 SGHNT, CDR2 YYREEE (reference sequence). This CDR3 spans 11 amino acids. V lost 7 bases and J lost 8, with 9 bases in between.

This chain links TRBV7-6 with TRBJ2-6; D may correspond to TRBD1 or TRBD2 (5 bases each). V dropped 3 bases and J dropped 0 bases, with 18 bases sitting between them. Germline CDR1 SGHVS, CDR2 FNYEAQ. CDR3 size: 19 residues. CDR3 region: CASSFHSRDGYSGANVLTF. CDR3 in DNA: TGTGCCAGCAGCTTCCACTCACGGGACGGATACTCTGGGGCCAACGTCCTGACTTTC.

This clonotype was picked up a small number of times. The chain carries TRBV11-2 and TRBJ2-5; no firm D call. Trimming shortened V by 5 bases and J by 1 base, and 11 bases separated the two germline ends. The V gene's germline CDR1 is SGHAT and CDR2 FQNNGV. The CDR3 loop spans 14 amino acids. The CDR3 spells CASSADHVQETQYF. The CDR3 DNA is TGTGCCAGCAGCGCAGATCACGTCCAAGAGACCCAGTACTTC.

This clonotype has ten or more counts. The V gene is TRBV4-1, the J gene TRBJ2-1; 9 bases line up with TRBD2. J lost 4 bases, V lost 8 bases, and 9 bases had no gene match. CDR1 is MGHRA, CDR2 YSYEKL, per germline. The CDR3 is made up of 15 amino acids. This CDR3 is CASRPSAGGYNEQFF. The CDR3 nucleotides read TGCGCCAGCCGACCCTCAGCGGGGGGTTACAATGAGCAGTTCTTC.

The CDR3 nucleotides read TGTGCCAGCAGCTTAGCGCAGGACAGGGGGCCTGGCTACACCTTC. This gives the protein CASSLAQDRGPGYTF. The genes are TRBV7-2 and TRBJ1-2; 11 bases match TRBD1. The CDR3 is 15 residues long. The ends lost 0 bases at V and 7 bases at J; junction bases unmatched: 4. Germline-derived CDR1 and CDR2 are SGHTA and FQGNSA.

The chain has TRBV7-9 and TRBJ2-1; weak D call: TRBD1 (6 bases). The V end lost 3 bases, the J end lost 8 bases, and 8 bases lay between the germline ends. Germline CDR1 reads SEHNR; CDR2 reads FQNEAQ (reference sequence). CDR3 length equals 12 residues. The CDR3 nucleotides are TGTGCCAGCAGCTTTAAGGGGGATGAGCAGTTCTTC. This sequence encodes CASSFKGDEQFF.

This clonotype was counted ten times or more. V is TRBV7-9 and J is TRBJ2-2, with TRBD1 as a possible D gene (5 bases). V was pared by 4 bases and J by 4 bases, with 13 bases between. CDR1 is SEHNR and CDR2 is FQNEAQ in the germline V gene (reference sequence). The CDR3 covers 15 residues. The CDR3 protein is CASSSKGFRTGELFF. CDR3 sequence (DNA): TGTGCCAGCAGCTCGAAGGGGTTCCGCACCGGGGAGCTGTTTTTT.

CDR3 bases: TGTGCCAGCAGTCTACAAGGACAGGGGAACGAGCAGTACTTC. This encodes CASSLQGQGNEQYF. V and J are TRBV27 and TRBJ2-7; 9 bases are a match to TRBD1. This CDR3 is built from 14 residues. Germline V gene lookup returns CDR1 MNHEY and CDR2 SMNVEV (reference sequence). V trimming: 5 bases; J trimming: 5 bases; junction bases outside the gene matches: 7.

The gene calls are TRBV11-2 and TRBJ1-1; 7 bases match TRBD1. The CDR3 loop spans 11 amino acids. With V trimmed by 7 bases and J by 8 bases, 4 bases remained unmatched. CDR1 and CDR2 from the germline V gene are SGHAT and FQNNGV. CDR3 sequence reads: CASTKTGEAFF. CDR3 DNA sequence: TGTGCCAGCACCAAGACAGGGGAAGCTTTCTTT.

The CDR3 nucleotides are TGTGCCACCGGCAGAGGGACAGGGGGCACCGGGGAGCTGTTTTTT. Translation gives CATGRGTGGTGELFF. The V gene is TRBV6-1, the J gene TRBJ2-2; 11 nucleotides align to TRBD1. From germline, CDR1 is MNHNS and CDR2 SASEGT. The V segment lost 10 bases and the J segment 4 bases; nucleotides outside the gene matches: 8. The CDR3 is made up of 15 amino acids.

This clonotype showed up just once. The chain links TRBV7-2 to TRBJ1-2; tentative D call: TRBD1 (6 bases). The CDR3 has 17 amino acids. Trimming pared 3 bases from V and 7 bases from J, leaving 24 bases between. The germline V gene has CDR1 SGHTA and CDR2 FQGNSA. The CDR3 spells CASSFDFPGVSQRGYTF. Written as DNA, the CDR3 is TGTGCCAGCAGCTTCGATTTCCCAGGGGTGTCGCAGCGTGGCTACACCTTC.

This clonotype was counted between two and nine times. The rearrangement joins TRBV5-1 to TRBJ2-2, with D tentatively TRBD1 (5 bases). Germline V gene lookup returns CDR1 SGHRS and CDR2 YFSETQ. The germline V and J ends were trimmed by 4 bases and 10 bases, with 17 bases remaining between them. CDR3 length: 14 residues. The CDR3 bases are TGCGCCAGCAGCGGCGGACAATCTCCTGCGGAGCTGTTTTTT. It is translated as CASSGGQSPAELFF.

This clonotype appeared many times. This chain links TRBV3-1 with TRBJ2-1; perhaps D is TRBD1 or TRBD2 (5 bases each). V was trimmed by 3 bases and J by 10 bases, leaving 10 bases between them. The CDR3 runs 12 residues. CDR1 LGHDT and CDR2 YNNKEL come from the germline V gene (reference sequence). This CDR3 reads CASSQGWGEQFF. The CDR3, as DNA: TGTGCCAGCAGCCAGGGGTGGGGGGAGCAGTTCTTC.

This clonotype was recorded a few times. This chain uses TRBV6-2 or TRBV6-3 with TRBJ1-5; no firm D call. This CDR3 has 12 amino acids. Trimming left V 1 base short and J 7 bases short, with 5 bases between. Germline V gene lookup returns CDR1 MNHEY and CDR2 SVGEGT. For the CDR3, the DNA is TGTGCCAGCAGTTACTTAGGCCAGCCCCAGCATTTT. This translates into CASSYLGQPQHF.

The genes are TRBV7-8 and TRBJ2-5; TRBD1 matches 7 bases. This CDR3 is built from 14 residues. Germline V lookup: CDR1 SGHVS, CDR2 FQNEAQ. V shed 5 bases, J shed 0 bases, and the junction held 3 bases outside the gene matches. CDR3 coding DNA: TGTGCCAGCAGCCCGGGACAGTACCAAGAGACCCAGTACTTC. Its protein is CASSPGQYQETQYF.

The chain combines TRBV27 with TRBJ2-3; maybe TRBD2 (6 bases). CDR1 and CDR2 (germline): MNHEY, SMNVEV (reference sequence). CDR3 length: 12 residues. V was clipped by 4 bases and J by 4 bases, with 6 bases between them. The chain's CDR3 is CASSSSADTQYF. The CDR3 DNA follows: TGTGCCAGCAGTTCTAGCGCAGATACGCAGTATTTT.

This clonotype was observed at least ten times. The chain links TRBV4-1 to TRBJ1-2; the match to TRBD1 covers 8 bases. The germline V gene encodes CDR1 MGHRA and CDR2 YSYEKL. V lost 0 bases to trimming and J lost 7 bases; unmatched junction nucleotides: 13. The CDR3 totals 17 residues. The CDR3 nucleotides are TGCGCCAGCAGCCAAGAAGTGGCAGGGGGCCTTGGAGGTGGCTACACCTTC. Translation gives CASSQEVAGGLGGGYTF.

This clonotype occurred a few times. CDR3 in DNA: TGTGCCAGCAGCTCGGGGGTAGGCAATGAGCAGTTCTTC. The encoded protein is CASSSGVGNEQFF. The rearrangement uses TRBV9 and TRBJ2-1, with D possibly TRBD2 on 6 matching bases. V lost 4 bases to trimming and J lost 6 bases, with 11 bases between them. CDR3 size: 13 residues. The V gene's germline CDR1 is SGDLS and CDR2 YYNGEE.

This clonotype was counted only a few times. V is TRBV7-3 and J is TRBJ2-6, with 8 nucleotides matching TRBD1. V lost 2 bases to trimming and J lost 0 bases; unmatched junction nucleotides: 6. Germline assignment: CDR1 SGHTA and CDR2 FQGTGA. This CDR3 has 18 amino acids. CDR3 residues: CASSLGGGQDSGANVLTF. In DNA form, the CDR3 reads TGTGCCAGCAGCTTAGGTGGGGGACAGGACTCTGGGGCCAACGTCCTGACTTTC.

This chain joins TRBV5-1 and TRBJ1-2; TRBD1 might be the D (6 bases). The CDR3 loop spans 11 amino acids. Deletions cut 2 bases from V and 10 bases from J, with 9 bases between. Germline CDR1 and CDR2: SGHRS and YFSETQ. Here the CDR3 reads CASSLGQNYTF. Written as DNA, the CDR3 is TGCGCCAGCAGCTTAGGACAGAACTACACCTTC.

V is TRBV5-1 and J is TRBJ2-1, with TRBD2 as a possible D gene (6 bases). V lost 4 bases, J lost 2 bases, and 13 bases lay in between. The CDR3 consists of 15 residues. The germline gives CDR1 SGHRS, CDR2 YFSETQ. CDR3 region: CASSLRGAPYNEQFF. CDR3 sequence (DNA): TGCGCCAGCAGCCTACGCGGGGCGCCCTACAATGAGCAGTTCTTC.

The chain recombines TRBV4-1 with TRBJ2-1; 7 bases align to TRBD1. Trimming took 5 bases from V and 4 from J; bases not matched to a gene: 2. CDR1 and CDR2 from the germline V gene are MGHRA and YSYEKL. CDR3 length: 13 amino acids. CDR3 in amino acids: CASSSGQYNEQFF. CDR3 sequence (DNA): TGCGCCAGCAGCTCGGGACAGTACAATGAGCAGTTCTTC.

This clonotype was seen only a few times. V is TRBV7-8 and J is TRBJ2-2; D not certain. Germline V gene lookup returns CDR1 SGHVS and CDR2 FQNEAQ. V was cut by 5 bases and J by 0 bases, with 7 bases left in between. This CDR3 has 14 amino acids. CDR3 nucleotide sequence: TGTGCCAGCAGCATGGATTCGAACACCGGGGAGCTGTTTTTT. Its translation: CASSMDSNTGELFF.

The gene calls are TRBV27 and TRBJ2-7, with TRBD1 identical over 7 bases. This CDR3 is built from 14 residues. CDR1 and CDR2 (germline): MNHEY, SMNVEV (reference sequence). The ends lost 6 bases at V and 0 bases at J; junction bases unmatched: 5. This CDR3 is CASSETGNSYEQYV. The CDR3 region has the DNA TGTGCCAGCAGCGAGACAGGGAACTCCTACGAGCAGTACGTC.

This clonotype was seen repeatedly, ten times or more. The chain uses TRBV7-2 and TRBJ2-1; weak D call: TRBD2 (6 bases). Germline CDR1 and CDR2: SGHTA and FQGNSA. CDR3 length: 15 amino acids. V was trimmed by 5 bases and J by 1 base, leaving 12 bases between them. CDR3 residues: CASSPGLTSYNEQFF. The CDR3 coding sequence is TGTGCCAGCAGCCCGGGACTGACATCCTACAATGAGCAGTTCTTC.

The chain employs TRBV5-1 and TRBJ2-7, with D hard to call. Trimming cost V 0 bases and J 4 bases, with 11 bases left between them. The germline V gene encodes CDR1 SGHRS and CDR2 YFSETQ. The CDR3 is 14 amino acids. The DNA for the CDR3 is TGCGCCAGCAGCTTGGCGGTCGGTACTTACGAGCAGTACGTC. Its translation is CASSLAVGTYEQYV.

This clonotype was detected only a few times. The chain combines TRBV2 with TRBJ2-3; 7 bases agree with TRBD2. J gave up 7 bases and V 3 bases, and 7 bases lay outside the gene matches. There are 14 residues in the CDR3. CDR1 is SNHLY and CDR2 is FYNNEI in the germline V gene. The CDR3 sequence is CASSDTSGGNTQYF. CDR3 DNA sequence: TGTGCCAGCAGTGACACCTCGGGGGGAAATACGCAGTATTTT. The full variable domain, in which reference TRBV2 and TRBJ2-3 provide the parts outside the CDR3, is EPEVTQTPSHQVTQMGQEVILRCVPISNHLYFYWYRQILGQKVEFLVSFYNNEISEKSEIFDDQFSVERPDGSNFTLKIRSTKLEDSAMYFCASSDTSGGNTQYFGPGTRLTVL.

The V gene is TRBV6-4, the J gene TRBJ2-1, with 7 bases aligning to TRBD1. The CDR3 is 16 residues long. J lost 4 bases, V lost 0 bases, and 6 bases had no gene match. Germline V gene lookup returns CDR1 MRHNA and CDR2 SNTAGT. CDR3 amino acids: CASSDSDRPRYNEQFF. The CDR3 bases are TGTGCCAGCAGTGACTCGGACAGGCCTCGATACAATGAGCAGTTCTTC.